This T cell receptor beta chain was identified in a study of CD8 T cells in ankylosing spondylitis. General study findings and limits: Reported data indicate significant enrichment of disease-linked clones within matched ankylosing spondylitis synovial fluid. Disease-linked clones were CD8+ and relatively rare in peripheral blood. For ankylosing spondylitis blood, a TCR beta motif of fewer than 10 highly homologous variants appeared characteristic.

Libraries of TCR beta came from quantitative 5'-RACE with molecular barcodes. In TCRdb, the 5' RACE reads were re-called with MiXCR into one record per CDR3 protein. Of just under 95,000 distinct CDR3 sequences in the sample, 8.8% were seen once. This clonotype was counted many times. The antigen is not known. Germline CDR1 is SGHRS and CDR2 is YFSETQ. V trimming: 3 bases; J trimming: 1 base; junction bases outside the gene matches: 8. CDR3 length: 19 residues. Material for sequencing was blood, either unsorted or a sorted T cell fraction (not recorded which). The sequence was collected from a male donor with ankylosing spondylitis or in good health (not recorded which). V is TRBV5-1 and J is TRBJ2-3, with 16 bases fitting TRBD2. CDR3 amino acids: CASSSLGTSGGERTDTQYF. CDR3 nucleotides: TGCGCCAGCAGCTCCTTGGGGACTAGCGGGGGGGAACGCACAGATACGCAGTATTTT. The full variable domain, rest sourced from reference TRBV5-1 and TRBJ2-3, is KAGVTQTPRYLIKTRGQQVTLSCSPISGHRSVSWYQQTPGQGLQFLFEYFSETQRNKGNFPGRFSGRQFSNSRSEMNVSTLELGDSALYLCASSSLGTSGGERTDTQYFGPGTRLTVL.